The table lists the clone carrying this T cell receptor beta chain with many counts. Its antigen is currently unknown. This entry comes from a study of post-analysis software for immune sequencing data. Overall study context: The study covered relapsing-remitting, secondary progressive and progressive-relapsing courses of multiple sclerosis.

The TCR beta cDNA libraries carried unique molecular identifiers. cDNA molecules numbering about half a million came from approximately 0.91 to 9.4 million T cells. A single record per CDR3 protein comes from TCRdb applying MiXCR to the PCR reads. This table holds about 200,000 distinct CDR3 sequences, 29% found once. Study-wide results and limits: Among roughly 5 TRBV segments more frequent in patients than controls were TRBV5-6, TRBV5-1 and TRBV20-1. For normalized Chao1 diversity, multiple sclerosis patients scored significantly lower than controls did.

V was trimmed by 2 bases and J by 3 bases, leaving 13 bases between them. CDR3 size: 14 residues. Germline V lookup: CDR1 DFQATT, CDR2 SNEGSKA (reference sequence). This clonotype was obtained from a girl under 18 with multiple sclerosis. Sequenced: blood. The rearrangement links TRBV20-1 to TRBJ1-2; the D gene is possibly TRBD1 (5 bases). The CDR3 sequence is CSARLIGRDYGYTF. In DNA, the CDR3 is TGCAGTGCTAGATTGATCGGCAGGGACTATGGCTACACCTTC.